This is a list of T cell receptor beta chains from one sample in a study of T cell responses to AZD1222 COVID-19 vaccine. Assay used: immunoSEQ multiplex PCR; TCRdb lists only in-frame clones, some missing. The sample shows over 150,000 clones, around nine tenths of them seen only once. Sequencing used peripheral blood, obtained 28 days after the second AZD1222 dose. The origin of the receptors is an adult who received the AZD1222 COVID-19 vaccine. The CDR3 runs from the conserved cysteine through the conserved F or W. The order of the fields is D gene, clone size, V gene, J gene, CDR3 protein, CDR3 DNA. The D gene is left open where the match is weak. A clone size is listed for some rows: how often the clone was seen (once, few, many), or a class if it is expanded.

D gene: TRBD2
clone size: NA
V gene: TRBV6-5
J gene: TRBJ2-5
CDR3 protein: CASRGTSGSEETQYF
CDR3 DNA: TGTGCCAGCAGGGGGACTAGCGGGTCGGAGGAGACCCAGTACTTC

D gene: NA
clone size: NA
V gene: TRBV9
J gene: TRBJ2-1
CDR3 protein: CASSGGGAYYNEQFF
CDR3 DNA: TGTGCCAGCAGCGGGGGCGGGGCCTACTACAATGAGCAGTTCTTC

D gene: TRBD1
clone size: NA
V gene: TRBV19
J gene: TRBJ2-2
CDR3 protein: CASSMHRDRGTGELFF
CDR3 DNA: TGTGCCAGTAGTATGCATCGGGACAGGGGGACCGGGGAGCTGTTTTTT

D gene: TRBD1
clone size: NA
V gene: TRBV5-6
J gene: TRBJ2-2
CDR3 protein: CASSWGQLANTGELFF
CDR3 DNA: TGTGCCAGCAGCTGGGGACAGCTCGCGAACACCGGGGAGCTGTTTTTT

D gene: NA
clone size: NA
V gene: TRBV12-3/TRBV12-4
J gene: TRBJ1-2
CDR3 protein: CASSFSLRGGYTF
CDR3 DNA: TGTGCCAGCAGTTTTTCGTTACGTGGTGGCTACACCTTC

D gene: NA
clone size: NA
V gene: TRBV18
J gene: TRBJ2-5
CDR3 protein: CASSPTGPQETQYF
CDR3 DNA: TGTGCCAGCTCACCGACAGGTCCTCAAGAGACCCAGTACTTC

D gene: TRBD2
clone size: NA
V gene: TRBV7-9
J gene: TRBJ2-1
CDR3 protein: CASSLGLAGDEQFF
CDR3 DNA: TGTGCCAGCAGCTTAGGACTAGCGGGGGATGAGCAGTTCTTC

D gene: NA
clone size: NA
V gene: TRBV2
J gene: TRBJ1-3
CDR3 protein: CASSSQGPEDTIYF
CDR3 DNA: TGTGCCAGCAGTTCCCAGGGGCCTGAGGACACCATATATTTT

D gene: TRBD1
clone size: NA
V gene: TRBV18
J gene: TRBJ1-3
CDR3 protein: CASSPMSGQGLSGNTIYF
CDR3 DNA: TGTGCCAGCTCACCAATGTCGGGACAGGGCCTCTCTGGAAACACCATATATTTT

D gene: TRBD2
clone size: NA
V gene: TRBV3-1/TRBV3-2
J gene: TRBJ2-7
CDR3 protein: CASSQRLAFGSGEQYF
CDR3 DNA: TGTGCCAGCAGCCAGCGACTAGCGTTCGGGTCGGGCGAGCAGTACTTC

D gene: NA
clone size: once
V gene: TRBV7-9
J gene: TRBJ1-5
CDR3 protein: CASSLEFGSSNQPQHF
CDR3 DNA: TGTGCCAGCAGCTTAGAGTTTGGGTCAAGCAATCAGCCCCAGCATTTT

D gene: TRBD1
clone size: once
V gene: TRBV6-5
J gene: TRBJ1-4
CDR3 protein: CASSSTGASNEKLFF
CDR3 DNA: TGTGCCAGCAGTTCTACAGGGGCCTCTAATGAAAAACTGTTTTTT

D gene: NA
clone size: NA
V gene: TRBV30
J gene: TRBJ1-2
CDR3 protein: CAWSPRPSGYTF
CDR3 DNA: TGTGCCTGGAGCCCCCGACCCTCGGGCTACACCTTC

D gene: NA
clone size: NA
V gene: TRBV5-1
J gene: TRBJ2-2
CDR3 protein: CASGTGGTGELFF
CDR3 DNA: TGCGCCAGCGGGACCGGGGGCACCGGGGAGCTGTTTTTT

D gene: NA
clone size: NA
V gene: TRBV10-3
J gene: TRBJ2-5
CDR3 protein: CAISEESQETQYF
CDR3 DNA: TGTGCCATCAGTGAAGAAAGCCAAGAGACCCAGTACTTC

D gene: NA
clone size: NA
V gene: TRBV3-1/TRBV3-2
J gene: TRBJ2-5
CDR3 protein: CASSQETWRQETQYF
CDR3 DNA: TGTGCCAGCAGCCAAGAGACCTGGCGCCAAGAGACCCAGTACTTC

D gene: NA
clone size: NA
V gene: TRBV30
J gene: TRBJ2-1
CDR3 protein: CAWSVRFEQFF
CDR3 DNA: TGTGCCTGGAGTGTACGTTTTGAGCAGTTCTTC

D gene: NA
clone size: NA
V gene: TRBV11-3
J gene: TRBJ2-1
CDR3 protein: CASSLTSSNNEQFF
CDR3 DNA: TGTGCCAGCAGCTTAACCTCGTCTAACAATGAGCAGTTCTTC

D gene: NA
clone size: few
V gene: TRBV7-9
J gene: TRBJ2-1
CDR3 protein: CASSLAKGGRSYNEQFF
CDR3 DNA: TGTGCCAGCAGCTTAGCGAAAGGGGGACGCTCCTACAATGAGCAGTTCTTC

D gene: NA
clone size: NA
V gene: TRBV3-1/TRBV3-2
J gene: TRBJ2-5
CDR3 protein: CASSQTGGETQYF
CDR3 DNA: TGTGCCAGCAGCCAGACAGGTGGCGAGACCCAGTACTTC

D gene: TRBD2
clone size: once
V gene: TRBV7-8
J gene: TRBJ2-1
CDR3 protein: CASSMVTSGGAIYNEQFF
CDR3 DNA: TGTGCCAGCAGCATGGTGACTAGCGGGGGAGCGATCTACAATGAGCAGTTCTTC

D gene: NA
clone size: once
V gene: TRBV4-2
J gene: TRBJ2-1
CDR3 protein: CASSQVWGDTSYNEQFF
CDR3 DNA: TGTGCCAGCAGCCAGGTCTGGGGGGACACTTCCTACAATGAGCAGTTCTTC

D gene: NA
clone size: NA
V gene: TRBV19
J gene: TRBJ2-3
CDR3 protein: CASSPARARGGTDTQYF
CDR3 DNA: TGTGCCAGTAGTCCCGCTCGAGCCCGGGGTGGGACAGATACGCAGTATTTT

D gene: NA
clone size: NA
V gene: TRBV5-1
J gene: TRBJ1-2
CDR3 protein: CASSLDGGSGYTF
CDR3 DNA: TGCGCCAGCAGCTTGGATGGTGGTAGCGGCTACACCTTC

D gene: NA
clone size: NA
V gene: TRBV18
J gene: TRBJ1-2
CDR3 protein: CASSPPAAQWESGYTF
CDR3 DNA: TGTGCCAGCTCACCCCCGGCGGCCCAGTGGGAGAGTGGCTACACCTTC

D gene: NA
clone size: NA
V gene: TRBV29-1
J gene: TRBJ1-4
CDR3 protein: CSGGEATNEKLFF
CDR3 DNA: TGCAGCGGCGGGGAGGCAACTAATGAAAAACTGTTTTTT

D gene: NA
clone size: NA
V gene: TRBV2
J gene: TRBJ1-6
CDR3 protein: CASSEQGSAPLHF
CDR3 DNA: TGTGCCAGCAGTGAACAGGGCTCGGCACCCCTCCACTTT

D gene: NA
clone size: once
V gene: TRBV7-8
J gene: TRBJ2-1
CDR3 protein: CASSLESLAWYNEQFF
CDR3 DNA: TGTGCCAGCAGCTTAGAGTCCCTCGCCTGGTACAATGAGCAGTTCTTC

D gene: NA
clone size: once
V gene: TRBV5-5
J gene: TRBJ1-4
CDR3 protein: CASSRPQANEKLFF
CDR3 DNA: TGTGCCAGCAGCCGACCCCAAGCAAATGAAAAACTGTTTTTT

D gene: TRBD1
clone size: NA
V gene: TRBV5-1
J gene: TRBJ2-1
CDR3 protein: CASSPGTGGEQFF
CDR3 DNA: TGCGCCAGCAGCCCTGGGACAGGGGGTGAGCAGTTCTTC

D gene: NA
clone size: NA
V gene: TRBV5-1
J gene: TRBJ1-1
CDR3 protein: CASSWDLNTEAFF
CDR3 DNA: TGCGCCAGCAGCTGGGATTTGAACACTGAAGCTTTCTTT

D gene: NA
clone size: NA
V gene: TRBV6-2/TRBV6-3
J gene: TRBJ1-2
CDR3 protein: CASSGGSIYGYTF
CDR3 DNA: TGTGCCAGCAGCGGAGGCAGCATCTATGGCTACACCTTC

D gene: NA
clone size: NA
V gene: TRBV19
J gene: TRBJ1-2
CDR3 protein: CASSIVTGDSGGYTF
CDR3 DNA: TGTGCCAGTAGTATAGTGACCGGGGATAGCGGTGGCTACACCTTC

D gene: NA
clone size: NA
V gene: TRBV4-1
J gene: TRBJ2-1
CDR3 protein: CASSQEGTLRYNEQFF
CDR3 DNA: TGCGCCAGCAGCCAAGAGGGGACTCTCCGCTACAATGAGCAGTTCTTC

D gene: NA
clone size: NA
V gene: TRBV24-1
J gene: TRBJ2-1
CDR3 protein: CATSDQYNEQFF
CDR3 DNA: TGTGCCACCAGTGATCAGTACAATGAGCAGTTCTTC

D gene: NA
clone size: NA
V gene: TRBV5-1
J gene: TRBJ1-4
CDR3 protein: CASSLGVQTNEKLFF
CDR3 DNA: TGCGCCAGCAGCTTGGGGGTCCAAACTAATGAAAAACTGTTTTTT

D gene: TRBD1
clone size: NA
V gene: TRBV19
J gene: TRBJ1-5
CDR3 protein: CATWDRGYQPQHF
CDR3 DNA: TGTGCCACTTGGGACAGGGGCTATCAGCCCCAGCATTTT

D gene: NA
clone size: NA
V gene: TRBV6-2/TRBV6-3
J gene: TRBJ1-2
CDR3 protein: CASSPDMGGYTF
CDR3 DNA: TGTGCCAGCAGCCCGGACATGGGTGGCTACACCTTC

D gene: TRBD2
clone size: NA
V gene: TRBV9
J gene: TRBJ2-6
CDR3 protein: CASSALAGGFGANVLTF
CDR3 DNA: TGTGCCAGCAGCGCCCTAGCGGGGGGGTTTGGGGCCAACGTCCTGACTTTC

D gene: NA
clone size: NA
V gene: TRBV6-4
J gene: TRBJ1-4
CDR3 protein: CASKGGVCEKLFF
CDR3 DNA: TGTGCCAGCAAAGGAGGGGTTTGTGAAAAACTGTTTTTT

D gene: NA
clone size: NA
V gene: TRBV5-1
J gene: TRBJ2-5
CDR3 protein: CASSPVGGETQYF
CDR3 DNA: TGCGCCAGCAGCCCCGTCGGGGGAGAGACCCAGTACTTC

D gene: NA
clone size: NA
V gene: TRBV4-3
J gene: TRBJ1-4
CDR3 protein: CASSQDRGRGEKLFF
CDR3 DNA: TGCGCCAGCAGCCAAGACAGGGGCAGGGGTGAAAAACTGTTTTTT

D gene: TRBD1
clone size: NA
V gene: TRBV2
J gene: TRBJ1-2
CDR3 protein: CASSADRANYGYTF
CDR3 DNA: TGTGCCAGCAGCGCCGACAGGGCCAACTATGGCTACACCTTC

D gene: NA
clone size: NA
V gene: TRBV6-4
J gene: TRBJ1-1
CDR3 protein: CASLLPANTEAFF
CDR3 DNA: TGTGCCAGCCTTTTGCCAGCGAACACTGAAGCTTTCTTT